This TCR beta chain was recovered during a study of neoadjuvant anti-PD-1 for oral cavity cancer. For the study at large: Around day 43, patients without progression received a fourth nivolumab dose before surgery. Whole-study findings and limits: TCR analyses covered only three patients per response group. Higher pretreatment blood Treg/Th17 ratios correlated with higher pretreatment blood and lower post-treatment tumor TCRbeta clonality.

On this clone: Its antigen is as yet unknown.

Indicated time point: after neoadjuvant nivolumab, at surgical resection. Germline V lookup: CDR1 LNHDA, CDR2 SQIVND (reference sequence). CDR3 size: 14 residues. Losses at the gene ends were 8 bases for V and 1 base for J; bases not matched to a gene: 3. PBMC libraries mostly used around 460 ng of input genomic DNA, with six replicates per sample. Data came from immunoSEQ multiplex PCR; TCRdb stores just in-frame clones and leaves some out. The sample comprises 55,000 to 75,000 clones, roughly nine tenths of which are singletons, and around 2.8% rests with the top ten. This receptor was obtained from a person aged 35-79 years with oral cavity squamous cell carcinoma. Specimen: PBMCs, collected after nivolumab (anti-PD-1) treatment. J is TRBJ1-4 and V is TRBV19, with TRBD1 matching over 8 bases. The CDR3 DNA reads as TGTGCCAGTGACAGGGGCGGAACTAATGAAAAACTGTTTTTT. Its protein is CASDRGGTNEKLFF.